Each of the 24 T cell receptor beta chains below was sequenced from the same sample in a study of technical replicates of blood from several donors. Method: immunoSEQ multiplex PCR; TCRdb's copy keeps in-frame clones and lacks some. The table shows tens of thousands of clones, with approximately 90% occurring only once. The sequenced material came from T cells isolated from PBMCs. These TCRs come from a human donor in good health.

V and J are TRBV28 and TRBJ1-2; a weak D match, TRBD1 (5 bases). Germline CDR1 MDHEN, CDR2 SYDVKM. Deletions cut 5 bases from V and 6 bases from J, with 19 bases between. The CDR3 extends over 15 amino acids. The CDR3 DNA reads as TGTGCCAGCAGTGACGGAAATGTGGGACTCCATGGCTACACCTTC. Amino acids: CASSDGNVGLHGYTF.

The chain has TRBV19 and TRBJ1-6; the match to TRBD1 covers 9 bases. Trimming at V came to 6 bases and at J to 7 bases, leaving 10 bases not matched to a gene. The CDR3 loop spans 16 amino acids. Germline V gives CDR1 LNHDA, CDR2 SQIVND (reference sequence). CDR3 in amino acids: CASSHQAGTGNSPLHF. The CDR3 DNA sequence: TGTGCCAGTAGCCACCAGGCCGGGACAGGGAATTCACCCCTCCACTTT.

This chain joins TRBV7-8 and TRBJ2-3, with 9 bases matching TRBD2. The length of the CDR3 is 19 residues. With 2 bases clipped from V and 5 bases from J, the junction kept 17 bases outside the gene matches. Germline V gene lookup returns CDR1 SGHVS and CDR2 FQNEAQ. For the CDR3, the DNA is TGTGCCAGCAGCTTAATTCGGCAGGGACGAGCGGGGGGAGGAGATACGCAGTATTTT. Encoded protein: CASSLIRQGRAGGGDTQYF.

The J gene is TRBJ2-1, the V gene TRBV28; no reliable D call. Germline assignment: CDR1 MDHEN and CDR2 SYDVKM. V was clipped by 2 bases and J by 9 bases, with 5 bases between them. CDR3 length: 11 residues. CDR3 loop: CASSLSSEQFF. The CDR3 bases are TGTGCCAGCAGTTTAAGTAGTGAGCAGTTCTTC. The full variable domain, completed using reference TRBV28 and TRBJ2-1, is DVKVTQSSRYLVKRTGEKVFLECVQDMDHENMFWYRQDPGLGLRLIYFSYDVKMKEKGDIPEGYSVSREKKERFSLILESASTNQTSMYLCASSLSSEQFFGPGTRLTVL.

The rearrangement joins TRBV10-1 to TRBJ2-1; no firm D call. The V gene's germline CDR1 is WNHNN and CDR2 SYGVQD (reference sequence). The CDR3 length is 14 residues. V lost 5 bases, J lost 0 bases, and 8 bases lay in between. As DNA, the CDR3 is TGCGCCAGCAGTCTGTCGAGCTCCTACAATGAGCAGTTCTTC. This translates into CASSLSSSYNEQFF.

The J gene is TRBJ1-1, the V gene TRBV19; maybe TRBD1 (6 bases). CDR3 length: 13 residues. V gave up 7 bases and J gave up 1 base, with 10 bases separating them. From germline, CDR1 is LNHDA and CDR2 SQIVND (reference sequence). The CDR3 DNA follows: TGTGCCAGTACCCCGGGACAGAACACTGAAGCTTTCTTT. Its protein product is CASTPGQNTEAFF. Based on the CDR3 plus reference TRBV19 and TRBJ1-1, the full variable domain is DGGITQSPKYLFRKEGQNVTLSCEQNLNHDAMYWYRQDPGQGLRLIYYSQIVNDFQKGDIAEGYSVSREKKESFPLTVTSAQKNPTAFYLCASTPGQNTEAFFGQGTRLTVV.

The CDR3 region is CASSLYTGIDYGYTF. For the CDR3, the DNA is TGTGCCAGCAGTTTATACACAGGGATCGACTATGGCTACACCTTC. The chain combines TRBV28 with TRBJ1-2; maybe TRBD1 (6 bases). From germline, CDR1 is MDHEN and CDR2 SYDVKM. CDR3 length equals 15 residues. V lost 1 base and J 3 bases, leaving 12 bases between the germline ends.

The genes are TRBV6-5 and TRBJ2-7; 7 positions agree with TRBD1. The CDR3 has 12 amino acids. Germline CDR1 and CDR2: MNHEY and SVGAGI. Unmatched junction bases numbered 1, after V lost 6 bases and J lost 2 bases. The CDR3 region has the DNA TGTGCCAGCAGAGGGGGCACCTACGAGCAGTACTTC. Translated, it gives CASRGGTYEQYF.

The chain employs TRBV5-1 and TRBJ2-3; the D is unclear. Trimming pared 2 bases from V and 2 bases from J, leaving 6 bases between. The CDR3 loop spans 13 amino acids. Germline V gives CDR1 SGHRS, CDR2 YFSETQ. The CDR3 sequence: CASSLYSTDTQYF. The CDR3 region has the DNA TGCGCCAGCAGCTTATACTCCACAGATACGCAGTATTTT.

The chain uses TRBV5-1 and TRBJ1-4; 9 bases are shared with TRBD1. This CDR3 comprises 14 residues. J lost 7 bases, V lost 4 bases, and 5 bases had no gene match. In germline, CDR1 is SGHRS, CDR2 YFSETQ. In nucleotides, the CDR3 is TGCGCCAGCAGCCCGGACAGGGGAAGTGAAAAACTGTTTTTT. Residues: CASSPDRGSEKLFF.

This chain connects TRBV11-2 to TRBJ1-1; maybe TRBD1 (5 bases). CDR3 size: 15 residues. Germline-derived CDR1 and CDR2 are SGHAT and FQNNGV. V was cut by 2 bases and J by 4 bases, with 14 bases left in between. CDR3 amino acids: CASSLRGMMGTEAFF. For the CDR3, the DNA is TGTGCCAGCAGCTTAAGGGGAATGATGGGCACTGAAGCTTTCTTT.

V and J are TRBV5-7 and TRBJ1-2; a weak D match, TRBD1 (6 bases). TRBV5-7 has ORF status, its function being uncertain. V was cut by 0 bases and J by 7 bases, with 13 bases left in between. The CDR3 totals 14 residues. The CDR3 here is CASSLVHREFGYTF. In DNA form, the CDR3 reads TGTGCCAGCAGCTTGGTCCACAGGGAGTTTGGCTACACCTTC.

The chain couples TRBV7-9 to TRBJ2-5, with D possibly matching TRBD2 (5 bases). V lost 3 bases and J lost 4, with 12 bases in between. CDR1 and CDR2 (germline): SEHNR, FQNEAQ (reference sequence). There are 14 residues in the CDR3. The CDR3 nucleotides are TGTGCCAGCAGCTTTAGCGACCCCAGAGAGACCCAGTACTTC. Amino acids: CASSFSDPRETQYF.

The chain combines TRBV19 with TRBJ2-5; a possible D gene is TRBD2 (5 bases). Germline CDR1 and CDR2: LNHDA and SQIVND (reference sequence). The CDR3 spans 13 residues. The V and J ends lost 5 bases and 3 bases respectively, with 10 bases between them. In nucleotides, the CDR3 is TGTGCCAGTAGTGTACGGGGTAAAGAGACCCAGTACTTC. Its protein is CASSVRGKETQYF.

The V call is TRBV6-1, the J call TRBJ1-1; D is unresolved. The germline V gene has CDR1 MNHNS and CDR2 SASEGT. CDR3 length: 10 amino acids. Trimming removed 7 bases from V and 11 bases from J, with 11 bases in between. The CDR3 here is CASTVTEAFF. DNA for the CDR3: TGTGCCAGCACGGTCACAGAGGCTTTCTTT.

The chain employs TRBV10-1 and TRBJ2-7; possible D gene TRBD2, 5 bases. The CDR3 spans 13 residues. Trimming left V 4 bases short and J 2 bases short, with 9 bases between. CDR1 and CDR2 from the germline V gene are WNHNN and SYGVQD (reference sequence). The CDR3 DNA is TGCGCCAGCAGTGTTCGGGATACCTACGAGCAGTACTTC. Its protein product is CASSVRDTYEQYF.

This chain links TRBV4-1 with TRBJ2-5; the match to TRBD2 covers 8 bases. Germline CDR1 MGHRA, CDR2 YSYEKL. CDR3 length: 16 amino acids. V dropped 0 bases and J dropped 4; count of bases not matched to a gene: 7. The CDR3 bases are TGCGCCAGCAGCCAAGATCTACGGGGGGGGAGAGAGACCCAGTACTTC. Translated: CASSQDLRGGRETQYF.

The J gene is TRBJ2-1, the V gene TRBV10-3; TRBD1 matches 10 bases. V gave up 10 bases and J gave up 9 bases; unmatched junction bases: 15. CDR1 is ENHRY, CDR2 SYGVKD, per germline. The CDR3 contains 15 residues. In nucleotides, the CDR3 is TGTGCCACTGCGGAGGACAGGGGGGATGCAGGTGAGCAGTTCTTC. It encodes CATAEDRGDAGEQFF.

The chain combines TRBV6-1 with TRBJ2-7, with D maybe TRBD2 (6 bases). Trimming shortened V by 5 bases and J by 3 bases, and 11 bases separated the two germline ends. The germline V gene encodes CDR1 MNHNS and CDR2 SASEGT. The CDR3 totals 13 residues. CDR3 sequence reads: CASSPSGHYEQYF. For the CDR3, the DNA is TGTGCCAGCAGTCCAAGCGGGCACTACGAGCAGTACTTC.

The chain joins TRBV25-1 to TRBJ1-1, with TRBD1 matching 7 bases. Germline V CDR1 and CDR2: MGHDK, SYGVNS. J gave up 0 bases and V 6 bases, and 1 base lay outside the gene matches. This CDR3 contains 13 residues. DNA of the CDR3: TGTGCCAGCAGCAGGGGGATGAACACTGAAGCTTTCTTT. Protein: CASSRGMNTEAFF.

This clone was picked up one time. V gene TRBV7-9 combines with J gene TRBJ2-1, with D possibly TRBD2 on 6 matching bases. This CDR3 is built from 18 residues. V shed 0 bases and J shed 1 base, with 16 bases lying between them. CDR1 and CDR2 from the germline V gene are SEHNR and FQNEAQ (reference sequence). CDR3 in amino acids: CASSLAVGLARSYNEQFF. For the CDR3, the DNA is TGTGCCAGCAGCTTAGCCGTGGGGCTAGCGAGGTCCTACAATGAGCAGTTCTTC.

CDR3 sequence: CASSEATGRSGYTF. The CDR3, as DNA: TGTGCCAGCAGCGAAGCGACAGGTAGGAGCGGCTACACCTTC. The chain is built from TRBV4-2 and TRBJ1-2; D might be TRBD1 (6 bases). This CDR3 has 14 amino acids. Germline CDR1 LGHNA, CDR2 YNFKEQ. Trimming removed 5 bases from V and 8 bases from J, with 18 bases in between.

This clone was observed a few times. The CDR3 DNA reads TGCAGCGTGGCCGGGACAGGGACTGAAGGAAACACCATATATTTT. The encoded protein is CSVAGTGTEGNTIYF. This chain links TRBV29-1 with TRBJ1-3; 9 positions match TRBD1. J lost 4 bases, V lost 6 bases, and 10 bases had no gene match. The CDR3 is 15 residues long. Per the germline V gene, CDR1 is SQVTM and CDR2 is ANQGSEA.

This clone has more than one count but fewer than ten. The chain has TRBV2 and TRBJ2-7; the D gene is possibly TRBD2 (5 bases). Looked up from germline, CDR1 is SNHLY and CDR2 is FYNNEI. CDR3 size: 12 residues. V was trimmed by 8 bases and J by 4 bases, leaving 12 bases between them. As DNA, the CDR3 is TGTGCCAGCGGCATCTCGGGATACGAGCAGTACTTC. The encoded protein is CASGISGYEQYF.